This section outlines one T cell receptor beta chain sequence together with its context. A read error may produce the germline difference seen at one junction end. This entry comes from a study of OX40 agonist ivuxolimab in advanced cancers. For the study at large: Patient treatment consisted of intravenous ivuxolimab administration every 2 weeks at 0.01 to 10 mg/kg.

This CDR3 has 15 residues. The germline V gene has CDR1 SEHNR and CDR2 FQNEAQ (reference sequence). Sequencing used immunoSEQ multiplex PCR; TCRdb keeps in-frame clones, though not all of them. This table has about 64,000 clones, roughly 90% appearing once. The chain carries TRBV7-9 and TRBJ2-7; 7 nucleotides align to TRBD2. This specimen was CD4+ or CD8+ T cells sorted from blood, taken in a trial of the OX40 agonist ivuxolimab. The TCR sequence derives from an adult with an advanced solid tumor such as melanoma, head and neck, liver or kidney cancer. The CDR3 DNA reads TGTGCCAGCAGCCTAGCCGGGGGACTATCCTACGAGCAGTACTTC. This encodes CASSLAGGLSYEQYF.